These 16 T cell receptor beta chains were all obtained from the same sample, sequenced in a study of cytomegalovirus exposure and HLA in healthy donors. The study ran its PCR with 60 Vbeta and 13 Jbeta primers. Some clones are missing from TCRdb's copy, which holds only in-frame ones; the method was immunoSEQ multiplex PCR. The repertoire holds more than 100,000 clones, 60% to 75% seen once, with 5.8% in the top ten. Sequenced material: PBMCs. The receptor source for this set is a woman between 50 and 59 years old in good health and CMV-seropositive.

CDR3: CASSLIAGSSTDTQYF. As DNA, the CDR3 is TGTGCCAGCAGCCTAATAGCGGGGTCTAGCACAGATACGCAGTATTTT. This chain uses TRBV7-2 with TRBJ2-3; TRBD2 aligns across 8 bases. Germline values: CDR1 SGHTA, CDR2 FQGNSA. With V trimmed by 5 bases and J by 0 bases, 7 bases remained unmatched. This CDR3 region has 16 residues.

The chain has TRBV11-2 and TRBJ2-1, with TRBD2 identical over 9 bases. There are 17 residues in the CDR3. V gave up 4 bases and J gave up 0 bases; unmatched junction bases: 7. CDR1 SGHAT and CDR2 FQNNGV come from the germline V gene. Here the CDR3 reads CASSSGLLAGSYNEQFF. CDR3 in DNA: TGTGCCAGCAGCTCGGGTCTACTAGCGGGCTCCTACAATGAGCAGTTCTTC.

The chain recombines TRBV7-2 with TRBJ1-5; D possibly corresponds to TRBD1 (6 bases). Trimming stripped 4 bases from V and 9 bases from J, with 13 bases between. The germline V gene has CDR1 SGHTA and CDR2 FQGNSA. CDR3 length: 13 amino acids. CDR3 region: CASSSITGRPQHF. The DNA of the CDR3 is TGTGCCAGCAGCTCCATAACAGGGAGGCCCCAGCATTTT.

The sample holds one count of this clone. The CDR3 protein is CASSLTSGVSTDTQYF. CDR3 nucleotides: TGTGCCAGCAGTTTGACTAGCGGGGTTAGCACAGATACGCAGTATTTT. This chain connects TRBV27 to TRBJ2-3; 11 positions agree with TRBD2. The CDR3 loop spans 16 amino acids. Looked up from germline, CDR1 is MNHEY and CDR2 is SMNVEV (reference sequence). V lost 3 bases to trimming and J lost 0 bases; unmatched junction nucleotides: 2.

The chain employs TRBV7-2 and TRBJ2-3; 8 positions match TRBD2. Germline V gives CDR1 SGHTA, CDR2 FQGNSA. V lost 3 bases, J lost 3 bases, and 8 bases stayed unmatched. The CDR3 consists of 16 residues. CDR3 coding DNA: TGTGCCAGCAGCTTTAACGGGGGGGCAAGTACAGATACGCAGTATTTT. Translating it yields CASSFNGGASTDTQYF.

V is TRBV5-6 and J is TRBJ2-5; maybe TRBD2 (7 bases). CDR1 and CDR2 (germline): SGHDT, YYEEEE. The CDR3 is 16 residues long. V lost 3 bases to trimming and J lost 4 bases, with 19 bases between them. The CDR3: CASSWTESGVGETQYF. CDR3 coding DNA: TGTGCCAGCAGCTGGACAGAAAGCGGGGTAGGAGAGACCCAGTACTTC.

The chain uses TRBV9 and TRBJ1-1; maybe TRBD1 (5 bases). Trimming took 0 bases from V and 1 from J, leaving 10 bases between them. Germline V gene sequence: CDR1 SGDLS, CDR2 YYNGEE. The CDR3 length is 15 residues. This chain's CDR3 is CASSVVGGGNTEAFF. Written as DNA, the CDR3 is TGTGCCAGCAGCGTAGTGGGGGGAGGGAACACTGAAGCTTTCTTT. The full variable domain, rest sourced from reference TRBV9 and TRBJ1-1, is DSGVTQTPKHLITATGQRVTLRCSPRSGDLSVYWYQQSLDQGLQFLIQYYNGEERAKGNILERFSAQQFPDLHSELNLSSLELGDSALYFCASSVVGGGNTEAFFGQGTRLTVV.

The genes are TRBV6-1 and TRBJ2-7; 9 nucleotides match TRBD2. The CDR3 is 15 residues long. Losses at the gene ends were 8 bases for V and 2 bases for J; bases not matched to a gene: 10. Germline-derived CDR1 and CDR2 are MNHNS and SASEGT. The CDR3 DNA reads as TGTGCCAGCGGACAAGCGGGGGGTCAACCCTACGAGCAGTACTTC. Translating it yields CASGQAGGQPYEQYF.

The V and J genes are TRBV2 and TRBJ2-3; 8 bases line up with TRBD1. Per the germline V gene, CDR1 is SNHLY and CDR2 is FYNNEI. The J segment lost 6 bases and the V segment lost 7 bases, leaving 15 bases of the junction unmatched. The CDR3 runs 16 residues. CDR3 coding DNA: TGTGCCAGCACGAGGTGGAGACAGGGGCGTACGGATACGCAGTATTTT. Protein product: CASTRWRQGRTDTQYF.

The rearrangement links TRBV27 to TRBJ1-4; D is perhaps TRBD1 (5 bases). This CDR3 is built from 14 residues. Trimming shortened V by 3 bases and J by 6 bases, and 11 bases separated the two germline ends. Germline V gives CDR1 MNHEY, CDR2 SMNVEV (reference sequence). The CDR3 is CASSFRGGDEKLFF. CDR3 nucleotides: TGTGCCAGCAGTTTTAGGGGAGGGGATGAAAAACTGTTTTTT.

This rearrangement joins TRBV2 to TRBJ1-4; unclear D gene. CDR1 and CDR2 (germline): SNHLY, FYNNEI. The CDR3 sequence is 13 residues long. V shed 7 bases and J shed 10 bases, with 16 bases lying between them. DNA of the CDR3: TGTGCCAGCATGCCACCCCCCGCCGGAAAACTGTTTTTT. Its protein is CASMPPPAGKLFF.

This sequence joins TRBV9 and TRBJ2-7, with TRBD1 identical over 10 bases. Germline V gene data show CDR1 as SGDLS and CDR2 as YYNGEE. The CDR3 extends over 15 amino acids. Trimming cost V 0 bases and J 5 bases; bases outside gene matches: 5. The CDR3, as DNA: TGTGCCAGCAGCGTAGGGGGACAGGGGCTCGACGAGCAGTACTTC. The encoded protein is CASSVGGQGLDEQYF. Full variable domain (remainder filled in from reference TRBV9 and TRBJ2-7): DSGVTQTPKHLITATGQRVTLRCSPRSGDLSVYWYQQSLDQGLQFLIQYYNGEERAKGNILERFSAQQFPDLHSELNLSSLELGDSALYFCASSVGGQGLDEQYFGPGTRLTVT.

The chain joins TRBV4-1 to TRBJ2-1; D is perhaps TRBD1 (7 bases). CDR3 size: 13 residues. The germline gives CDR1 MGHRA, CDR2 YSYEKL. V was cut by 6 bases and J by 5 bases, with 11 bases left in between. The CDR3 loop reads CASRRGTDNEQFF. The CDR3 nucleotides read TGCGCCAGCAGGCGCGGGACAGACAATGAGCAGTTCTTC.

To note about this clone: Its ends do not fully match the called genes, so a read error is possible. The chain couples TRBV2 to TRBJ1-1; D might be TRBD1 (5 bases). CDR3 length: 13 amino acids. Germline V lookup: CDR1 SNHLY, CDR2 FYNNEI. CDR3 sequence reads: CASRDTVDTEALF. CDR3 sequence (DNA): TGTGCCAGCAGGGACACGGTGGACACTGAAGCTCTCTTT.

This clone has a handful of counts. The chain uses TRBV7-9 and TRBJ2-1; 11 nucleotides align to TRBD1. The CDR3 totals 15 residues. Losses at the gene ends were 7 bases for V and 8 bases for J; bases not matched to a gene: 10. Germline CDR1 reads SEHNR; CDR2 reads FQNEAQ (reference sequence). The CDR3 region has the DNA TGTGCCAGCACCTCACAGGGACAGGGGGTCTATGAGCAGTTCTTC. Its protein product is CASTSQGQGVYEQFF.

This clone has just one count. One end of the junction varies from germline; a read error may be responsible. V gene TRBV5-6 combines with J gene TRBJ2-7; 16 bases are shared with TRBD2. Germline CDR1 and CDR2: SGHDT and YYEEEE. This CDR3 has 15 amino acids. The CDR3 bases are TGTGCCAGCAGCTTGGAGGGACTAGCGGGGGGGACTTGGAACTTC. Protein: CASSLEGLAGGTWNF.